One sample yielded the 29 T cell receptor beta chains listed below, sequenced in a study of vaccination and CD4 T cells after COVID-19. Once obtained from cultured CD4+ T cells, the DNA was sequenced using the Oncomine TCR Beta short-read assay. TCRdb re-derived calls from the PCR reads in MiXCR, one entry per CDR3 protein. This sample has roughly 3,700 distinct CDR3 sequences, with 70% to 80% found just once. Antigen specificity for these receptors is unknown. Treatment described: roughly 11-day PBMC culture with coronavirus spike peptide pools or control peptides (ViraFEST assay). CD4+ T cells that came from the unexposed donor were collected before the COVID-19 pandemic (2011-2018). Input material: CD4+ T cells from blood, cultured in vitro. The source of these receptors is a human donor in good health.

There are a few counts of this clonotype. The chain recombines TRBV12-3 or TRBV12-4 with TRBJ1-5; D unresolved. CDR3 length equals 16 residues. Trimming removed 2 bases from V and 6 bases from J, with 17 bases in between. CDR3 nucleotides: TGTGCCAGCAGTTTACGCGCCTCGGCGGCCGGTCAGCCCCAGCATTTT. This gives the protein CASSLRASAAGQPQHF.

The chain couples TRBV5-4 to TRBJ2-3; TRBD1 might be the D (6 bases). The CDR3 is 17 amino acids. Trimming removed 4 bases from V and 3 bases from J, with 21 bases in between. Looked up from germline, CDR1 is SGHNT and CDR2 is YYREEE (reference sequence). The CDR3 loop reads CASSPRLGAEETDTQYF. The CDR3 DNA reads as TGTGCCAGCAGCCCCCGTTTGGGGGCAGAGGAGACAGATACGCAGTATTTT.

This chain uses TRBV27 with TRBJ1-2, with no clear D. The CDR3 is 12 amino acids. The germline V gene has CDR1 MNHEY and CDR2 SMNVEV (reference sequence). V lost 7 bases to trimming and J lost 5 bases, with 11 bases between them. The CDR3 here is CASIGGRYGYTF. The CDR3 nucleotides read TGTGCCAGCATTGGCGGGAGATATGGCTACACCTTC.

This clonotype came up a few times. The chain uses TRBV28 and TRBJ2-6; D may be TRBD2 (5 bases). CDR3 length: 17 residues. Germline CDR1 and CDR2: MDHEN and SYDVKM. Trimming left V 6 bases short and J 1 base short, with 16 bases between. CDR3 loop: CASSNLAPPSGANVLTF. The CDR3 nucleotides read TGTGCCAGCAGCAACCTAGCTCCGCCTTCTGGGGCCAACGTCCTGACTTTC.

The chain couples TRBV7-9 to TRBJ2-7; D gene ambiguous. The CDR3 loop spans 14 amino acids. V shed 1 base and J shed 0 bases, with 7 bases lying between them. The germline V gene has CDR1 SEHNR and CDR2 FQNEAQ (reference sequence). CDR3 loop: CASSLGILSYEQYF. For the CDR3, the DNA is TGTGCCAGCAGCTTAGGCATTCTCTCCTACGAGCAGTACTTC.

The gene calls are TRBV12-3 or TRBV12-4 and TRBJ2-3; D is possibly TRBD1 (8 bases). The CDR3 is 16 residues long. Trimming left V 6 bases short and J 4 bases short, with 20 bases between. DNA for the CDR3: TGTGCCAGCAGCTCTTTTACAGGGGGAGGGTCAGATACGCAGTATTTT. Protein: CASSSFTGGGSDTQYF.

This sequence joins TRBV28 and TRBJ1-2; D is unresolved. There are 16 residues in the CDR3. Germline loops: CDR1 MDHEN, CDR2 SYDVKM. With 6 bases removed from V and 8 bases from J, the gap between germline ends came to 25 bases. CDR3 bases: TGTGCCAGCAGCCCAATGGTCCCCGGGAGGGAGGAGGGCTACACCTTC. As protein: CASSPMVPGREEGYTF.

This rearrangement joins TRBV9 to TRBJ1-2; a weak D match, TRBD1 (5 bases). From germline, CDR1 is SGDLS and CDR2 YYNGEE. Between the trimmed V and J ends, which lost 5 bases and 8 bases, there was a span of 10 bases. The length of the CDR3 is 11 residues. CDR3 loop: CASRQAGGYTF. The CDR3 DNA sequence: TGTGCCAGCAGGCAGGCAGGGGGCTACACCTTC.

This rearrangement joins TRBV6-4 to TRBJ2-5, with D unresolved. The CDR3 has 15 amino acids. CDR1 and CDR2 (germline): MRHNA, SNTAGT. The V end lost 0 bases, the J end lost 4 bases, and 12 bases lay between the germline ends. CDR3 nucleotides: TGTGCCAGCAGTGACTCGGGCACACCCGGAGAGACCCAGTACTTC. Translating it yields CASSDSGTPGETQYF.

The chain is built from TRBV28 and TRBJ1-5; D is uncertain. The CDR3 runs 12 residues. CDR1 and CDR2 (germline): MDHEN, SYDVKM. V lost 7 bases, J lost 5 bases, and 9 bases lay in between. The CDR3 loop is CASMLEDQPQHF. The CDR3 bases are TGTGCCAGCATGTTGGAGGATCAGCCCCAGCATTTT.

The rearrangement joins TRBV7-2 to TRBJ2-3, with D unclear. From germline, CDR1 is SGHTA and CDR2 FQGNSA. The CDR3 consists of 11 residues. Trimming took off 1 base at V and 9 bases at J, with 5 bases between the two ends. Here the CDR3 DNA reads TGTGCCAGCAGCTTAGAGGTCACGCAGTATTTT. Translating it yields CASSLEVTQYF.

Details on this clonotype: Mismatch with germline at one junction end may stem from a read error. In nucleotides, the CDR3 is TGTGCCAGCAGCACTCACTACGTCTTC. Amino acid sequence: CASSTHYVF. The V call is TRBV5-4, the J call TRBJ2-1; D remains unclear. The CDR3 consists of 9 residues. Germline CDR1 and CDR2: SGHNT and YYREEE (reference sequence).

The rearrangement uses TRBV10-3 and TRBJ1-6; 7 positions agree with TRBD1. Germline values: CDR1 ENHRY, CDR2 SYGVKD. The CDR3 has 15 amino acids. Germline trimming cut 6 bases from V and 0 bases from J; bases unmatched to any gene: 2. The CDR3 bases are TGTGCCATCAGGGGGGACAGCTCCTATAATTCACCCCTCCACTTT. Amino acids: CAIRGDSSYNSPLHF.

The V and J genes are TRBV7-8 and TRBJ2-3, with unresolved D. V gave up 5 bases and J gave up 6 bases, with 6 bases separating them. Germline V gives CDR1 SGHVS, CDR2 FQNEAQ. The CDR3 totals 11 residues. CDR3 sequence (DNA): TGTGCCAGCAGCCAAGCTGATACGCAGTATTTT. Its protein product is CASSQADTQYF. The entire variable domain, with the rest obtained from reference TRBV7-8 and TRBJ2-3, is as follows: GAGVSQSPRYKVAKRGQDVALRCDPISGHVSLFWYQQALGQGPEFLTYFQNEAQLDKSGLPSDRFFAERPEGSVSTLKIQRTQQEDSAVYLCASSQADTQYFGPGTRLTVL.

The chain is built from TRBV20-1 and TRBJ2-2; D gene uncertain. Germline CDR1 is DFQATT and CDR2 is SNEGSKA (reference sequence). The CDR3 spans 15 residues. Trimming took off 3 bases at V and 6 bases at J, with 17 bases between the two ends. CDR3 amino acids: CSASDTQKFAGELFF. The CDR3 DNA reads TGCAGTGCTAGTGACACGCAGAAATTCGCCGGGGAGCTGTTTTTT.

V is TRBV30 and J is TRBJ1-2; possible D gene TRBD1, 5 bases. V shed 7 bases and J shed 2 bases, with 11 bases lying between them. The CDR3 length is 12 residues. The germline gives CDR1 GTSNPN, CDR2 SVGIG (reference sequence). In nucleotides, the CDR3 is TGTGCCTCTTACTGGGACAACTATGGCTACACCTTC. Translation: CASYWDNYGYTF.

The J gene is TRBJ1-5, the V gene TRBV19, with D possibly TRBD1 on 6 matching bases. CDR3 length: 19 residues. Germline CDR1 LNHDA, CDR2 SQIVND (reference sequence). Trimming stripped 0 bases from V and 4 bases from J, with 22 bases between. CDR3 in amino acids: CASSIDPDRPWIRNQPQHF. The CDR3 coding sequence is TGTGCCAGTAGTATAGATCCAGACAGGCCCTGGATACGTAATCAGCCCCAGCATTTT. Full variable domain (outside the CDR3, taken from reference TRBV19 and TRBJ1-5): DGGITQSPKYLFRKEGQNVTLSCEQNLNHDAMYWYRQDPGQGLRLIYYSQIVNDFQKGDIAEGYSVSREKKESFPLTVTSAQKNPTAFYLCASSIDPDRPWIRNQPQHFGDGTRLSIL.

The CDR3 spells CSAEPPEGDPYNSPLHF. Here the CDR3 DNA reads TGCAGTGCCGAGCCTCCCGAGGGGGATCCATATAATTCACCCCTCCACTTT. The chain uses TRBV20-1 and TRBJ1-6; TRBD1 might be the D (6 bases). The germline V gene has CDR1 DFQATT and CDR2 SNEGSKA (reference sequence). The CDR3 covers 17 residues. The V gene lost 6 bases and the J gene lost 4 bases, with 22 bases spanning the gap.

The J gene is TRBJ2-1, the V gene TRBV20-1; TRBD2 matches at 13 bases. Germline CDR1 and CDR2: DFQATT and SNEGSKA (reference sequence). V was pared by 3 bases and J by 5 bases, with 4 bases of the junction left unmatched. The CDR3 covers 15 residues. The CDR3 bases are TGCAGTGCTAGTGGGGGACTAGCGGGAAACAATGAGCAGTTCTTC. It codes for CSASGGLAGNNEQFF.

This clonotype has a single count. The CDR3 DNA reads as TGTGCCACCATGGGGAGGAGTGAGCAGTTCTTC. Encoded protein: CATMGRSEQFF. The chain joins TRBV27 to TRBJ2-1; D perhaps matches TRBD2 (6 bases). CDR3 length: 11 amino acids. V gave up 10 bases and J gave up 9 bases, with 13 bases separating them. The germline CDR1 and CDR2 sequences are MNHEY and SMNVEV (reference sequence).

The chain recombines TRBV20-1 with TRBJ1-5; D unclear. This CDR3 has 17 amino acids. V was clipped by 0 bases and J by 0 bases, with 15 bases between them. Germline V lookup: CDR1 DFQATT, CDR2 SNEGSKA (reference sequence). This CDR3 reads CSARETNGLNSNQPQHF. DNA of the CDR3: TGCAGTGCTAGAGAAACCAACGGACTGAATAGCAATCAGCCCCAGCATTTT.

The rearrangement links TRBV19 to TRBJ1-2; tentatively, D is TRBD1 (5 bases). Germline V lookup: CDR1 LNHDA, CDR2 SQIVND (reference sequence). V lost 3 bases to trimming and J lost 7 bases, with 15 bases between them. The CDR3 loop spans 14 amino acids. CDR3 in DNA: TGTGCCAGTAGTATGACCGCCAGGGAGGCTGGCTACACCTTC. As protein: CASSMTAREAGYTF.

The CDR3 region has the DNA TGTGCCAGCAGCCAGCGAGGACAGGGGGCTAAGAATTCACCCCTCCACTTT. It yields the protein CASSQRGQGAKNSPLHF. This sequence joins TRBV9 and TRBJ1-6, with 11 bases that match TRBD1. The CDR3 contains 17 residues. After removal of 4 bases from V and 7 bases from J, the junction contained 10 bases not matched to a gene. Per germline, CDR1 SGDLS and CDR2 YYNGEE.

This chain links TRBV28 with TRBJ1-5, with D possibly being TRBD1 (5 bases). Germline CDR1 reads MDHEN; CDR2 reads SYDVKM. The CDR3 runs to 16 residues. Trimming took 2 bases from V and 2 from J, leaving 13 bases between them. In DNA, the CDR3 is TGTGCCAGCAGTTTAATCCCAGGGTCGGGCAATCAGCCCCAGCATTTT. Encoded protein: CASSLIPGSGNQPQHF.

The chain is built from TRBV10-2 and TRBJ2-5, with a tentative D call TRBD2 (5 bases). The CDR3 extends over 18 amino acids. Germline CDR1 and CDR2: WSHSY and SAAADI. V lost 0 bases and J lost 1, with 18 bases in between. The CDR3 is CASSESMRVKISQETQYF. The DNA of the CDR3 is TGCGCCAGCAGTGAGTCGATGCGGGTCAAGATCTCCCAAGAGACCCAGTACTTC.

CDR3 protein: CASTGGTGWHGYTF. The DNA for the CDR3 is TGTGCCAGCACCGGCGGGACAGGGTGGCATGGCTACACCTTC. The genes are TRBV6-1 and TRBJ1-2, with TRBD1 matching over 9 bases. The CDR3 totals 14 residues. Looked up from germline, CDR1 is MNHNS and CDR2 is SASEGT. V shed 7 bases and J 6 bases; nucleotides not matched to a gene: 9.

This rearrangement joins TRBV6-1 to TRBJ1-2; no firm D call. CDR3 length equals 14 residues. With 6 bases removed from V and 4 bases from J, the gap between germline ends came to 15 bases. Germline CDR1 MNHNS, CDR2 SASEGT. For the CDR3, the DNA is TGTGCCAGCAGCTTGGGAGAGGTTGGCTATGGCTACACCTTC. Translation: CASSLGEVGYGYTF.

The CDR3 loop reads CSAGTGYNSPLHF. The CDR3 coding sequence is TGCAGTGCCGGGACAGGGTATAATTCACCCCTCCACTTT. This sequence joins TRBV20-1 and TRBJ1-6, with TRBD1 matching 9 bases. The germline V gene has CDR1 DFQATT and CDR2 SNEGSKA (reference sequence). J was trimmed by 4 bases and V by 6 bases; bases with no gene match: 1. CDR3 length: 13 residues.

V is TRBV6-2 or TRBV6-3 and J is TRBJ1-5, with 9 bases lining up with TRBD1. Germline CDR1 reads MNHEY; CDR2 reads SVGEGT. After removal of 6 bases from V and 7 bases from J, the junction contained 10 bases not matched to a gene. This CDR3 is 15 amino acids long. As DNA, the CDR3 is TGTGCCAGCAGACACCGGGACAGGGCAAACCAGCCCCAGCATTTT. Translated: CASRHRDRANQPQHF.